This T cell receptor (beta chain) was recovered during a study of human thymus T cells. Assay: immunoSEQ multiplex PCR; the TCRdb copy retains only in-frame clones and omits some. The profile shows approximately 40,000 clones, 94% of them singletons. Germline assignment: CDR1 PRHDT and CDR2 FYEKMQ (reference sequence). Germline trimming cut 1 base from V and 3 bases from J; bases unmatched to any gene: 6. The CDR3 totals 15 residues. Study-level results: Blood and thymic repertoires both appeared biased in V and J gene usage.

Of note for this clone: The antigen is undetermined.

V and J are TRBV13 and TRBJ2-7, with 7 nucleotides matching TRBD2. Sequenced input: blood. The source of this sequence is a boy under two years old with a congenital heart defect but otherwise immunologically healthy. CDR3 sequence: CASSLDSGTSYEQYF. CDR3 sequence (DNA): TGTGCCAGCAGCTTAGACAGCGGGACCAGCTACGAGCAGTACTTC.